This is a list of T cell receptor beta chains from one sample in a study of metastatic and nonmetastatic thyroid tumors. MiXCR was used by TCRdb to re-call the PCR reads. The table has roughly 18,000 clones, approximately 20% seen once. The sequenced sample consisted of tumor tissue. Receptor source: a female donor with papillary thyroid cancer or a benign thyroid nodule (not recorded which). Some clones in this sample may be carry-over from other donors' samples. Both conserved end residues are part of each CDR3. The order of the fields is D gene, J gene, V gene, clone size, CDR3 protein, CDR3 DNA. D genes are given only for firm matches. Rows give clone size only sometimes, using once, few, many, or a class for an expanded clone.

>-|TRBJ2-7|TRBV27|many
CASSLSRPGRSVLEYF
TGTGCCAGCAGTTTATCGAGACCAGGGAGGTCTGTATTAGAGTACTTC
>-|TRBJ1-1|TRBV7-3|-
CASSSSPLTGIGNTEAFF
TGTGCCAGCAGCTCCTCGCCCCTCACAGGGATCGGGAACACTGAAGCTTTCTTT
>-|TRBJ2-5|TRBV9|-
CASSVSSGPPQETQYF
TGTGCCAGCAGCGTAAGCTCAGGTCCCCCCCAAGAGACCCAGTACTTC
>TRBD1|TRBJ1-2|TRBV18|-
CASSLDRGSLGYTF
TGTGCCAGCTCCCTGGACAGGGGGTCGTTGGGCTACACCTTC
>-|TRBJ2-7|TRBV12-3/TRBV12-4|-
CASSLGRRQIEQYF
TGTGCCAGCAGTTTAGGGCGAAGACAGATCGAGCAGTACTTC
>TRBD2|TRBJ2-5|TRBV20-1|-
CSASLELRLAGIQETQYF
TGCAGTGCTTCATTAGAACTAAGACTAGCGGGGATCCAAGAGACCCAGTACTTC
>TRBD2|TRBJ2-5|TRBV3-1|many
CASSPQTSVKETQYF
TGTGCCAGCAGCCCGCAGACTAGCGTAAAAGAGACCCAGTACTTC
>-|TRBJ1-5|TRBV6-1|-
CASSPLNQPQHF
TGTGCCAGCAGCCCTCTCAATCAGCCCCAGCATTTT
>-|TRBJ2-1|TRBV4-3|many
CASSQENWGTRYNEQFF
TGCGCCAGCAGCCAAGAGAATTGGGGCACAAGGTACAATGAGCAGTTCTTC
>-|TRBJ1-6|TRBV7-2|-
CASSSSRVSPLHF
TGTGCCAGCAGTTCGTCCAGGGTTTCACCCCTCCACTTT
>-|TRBJ1-6|TRBV6-1|-
CASSAGPYNSPLHF
TGTGCCAGCAGTGCCGGGCCCTATAATTCACCCCTCCACTTT
>-|TRBJ2-7|TRBV2|-
CASSEAGPYEQYF
TGTGCCAGCAGTGAAGCTGGCCCCTACGAGCAGTACTTC
>TRBD2|TRBJ2-1|TRBV19|many
CASSIGLASNEQFF
TGTGCCAGTAGTATAGGACTAGCGTCAAATGAGCAGTTCTTC
>TRBD2|TRBJ2-2|TRBV6-2/TRBV6-3|many
CAALLREGPHTGELFF
TGTGCCGCCCTGTTGAGGGAGGGCCCTCACACCGGGGAGCTGTTTTTT
>-|TRBJ1-1|TRBV5-4|few
CASSLRTNTGAFF
TGCGCCAGCAGCCTGCGGACTAACACTGGAGCTTTCTTT
>-|TRBJ1-6|TRBV7-2|many
CASSFGSVYNSPLHF
TGTGCCAGCAGCTTCGGGTCCGTTTATAATTCACCCCTCCACTTT
>-|TRBJ1-5|TRBV19|many
CASKESPGTDYQPQHF
TGTGCCAGCAAAGAAAGCCCCGGGACTGATTATCAGCCCCAGCATTTT
>-|TRBJ2-7|TRBV29-1|many
CSVADGEEQYF
TGCAGCGTTGCGGACGGGGAAGAGCAGTACTTC
>-|TRBJ2-7|TRBV7-2|many
CASSRQDSYEQYF
TGTGCCAGCAGCAGACAGGACTCCTACGAGCAGTACTTC
>TRBD2|TRBJ2-5|TRBV5-1|many
CASSPLGVEAGGPSKTQYF
TGCGCCAGCAGCCCCTTGGGGGTGGAAGCGGGAGGGCCCTCAAAGACCCAGTACTTC
>-|TRBJ1-1|TRBV6-1|-
CASSPHGTVNTEAFF
TGTGCCAGCAGCCCCCACGGGACGGTGAACACTGAAGCTTTCTTT
>-|TRBJ1-1|TRBV6-2/TRBV6-3|-
CASSYSGGDEAFF
TGTGCCAGCAGTTACTCTGGAGGGGATGAAGCTTTCTTT
>TRBD1|TRBJ2-7|TRBV27|many
CASSEIQGAGEQYF
TGTGCCAGCAGTGAAATACAGGGGGCGGGCGAGCAGTACTTC
>-|TRBJ2-2|TRBV30|many
CAWKPDIWGGELFF
TGTGCCTGGAAACCCGATATCTGGGGCGGGGAGCTGTTTTTT
>TRBD1|TRBJ2-5|TRBV19|many
CASSRQGEETQYF
TGTGCCAGTAGTAGACAGGGGGAAGAGACCCAGTACTTC
>-|TRBJ1-2|TRBV24-1|-
CTTSVHSFDNYGYTF
TGTACCACCAGTGTTCACTCTTTCGACAACTATGGCTACACCTTC
>-|TRBJ1-5|TRBV7-2|many
CASSPGTSLVQPQHF
TGTGCCAGCAGCCCAGGGACGTCTCTGGTTCAGCCCCAGCATTTT
>-|TRBJ2-7|TRBV6-1|-
CASSRSLGDPFYEQYF
TGTGCCAGCAGTCGGAGTTTAGGGGATCCTTTCTACGAGCAGTACTTC
>-|TRBJ1-6|TRBV5-4|-
CASSFARSSSYNSPLHF
TGTGCCAGCAGCTTCGCGCGCTCAAGCTCCTATAATTCACCCCTCCACTTT
>-|TRBJ1-1|TRBV7-9|many
CASSLYLGGTEAFF
TGTGCCAGCAGCCTATACTTAGGGGGCACTGAAGCTTTCTTT
>-|TRBJ2-2|TRBV9|many
CASSPSDTGELFF
TGTGCCAGCAGCCCCTCGGACACCGGGGAGCTGTTTTTT
>TRBD2|TRBJ2-7|TRBV19|few
CASSTSSGGVYEQYF
TGTGCCAGTAGTACCTCTAGCGGGGGAGTCTACGAGCAGTACTTC
>-|TRBJ2-7|TRBV27|many
CASSLSRPGRSVLEYF
TGTGCCAGCAGTTTATCGAGACCAGGGAGATCTGTATTAGAGTACTTC
>TRBD1|TRBJ2-7|TRBV6-1|-
CASRDGTGTGALGEQYF
TGTGCCAGCAGGGATGGCACCGGGACAGGGGCGTTAGGCGAGCAGTACTTC
>-|TRBJ1-5|TRBV2|many
CASSEIRFFTSNQPQHF
TGTGCCAGCAGTGAAATCAGGTTTTTCACTAGCAATCAGCCCCAGCATTTT
>-|TRBJ2-5|TRBV3-1|medium-sized
CASSQATQETQYF
TGTGCCAGCAGCCAAGCAACACAAGAGACCCAGTACTTC